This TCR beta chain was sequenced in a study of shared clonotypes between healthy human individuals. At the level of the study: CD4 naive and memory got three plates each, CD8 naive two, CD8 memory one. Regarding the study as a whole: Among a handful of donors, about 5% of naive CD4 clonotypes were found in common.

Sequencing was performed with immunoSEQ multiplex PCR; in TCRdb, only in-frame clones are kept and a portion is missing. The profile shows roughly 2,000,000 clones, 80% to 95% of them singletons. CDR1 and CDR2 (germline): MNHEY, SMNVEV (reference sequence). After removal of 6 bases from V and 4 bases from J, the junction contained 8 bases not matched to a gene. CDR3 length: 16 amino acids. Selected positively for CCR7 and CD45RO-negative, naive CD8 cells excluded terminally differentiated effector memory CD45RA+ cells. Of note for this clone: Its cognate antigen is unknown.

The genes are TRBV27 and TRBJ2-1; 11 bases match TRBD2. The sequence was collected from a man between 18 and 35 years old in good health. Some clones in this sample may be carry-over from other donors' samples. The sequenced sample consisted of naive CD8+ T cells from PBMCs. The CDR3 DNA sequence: TGTGCCAGCAGAATAGCGGGAGGGAGCGTATACAATGAGCAGTTCTTC. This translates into CASRIAGGSVYNEQFF.